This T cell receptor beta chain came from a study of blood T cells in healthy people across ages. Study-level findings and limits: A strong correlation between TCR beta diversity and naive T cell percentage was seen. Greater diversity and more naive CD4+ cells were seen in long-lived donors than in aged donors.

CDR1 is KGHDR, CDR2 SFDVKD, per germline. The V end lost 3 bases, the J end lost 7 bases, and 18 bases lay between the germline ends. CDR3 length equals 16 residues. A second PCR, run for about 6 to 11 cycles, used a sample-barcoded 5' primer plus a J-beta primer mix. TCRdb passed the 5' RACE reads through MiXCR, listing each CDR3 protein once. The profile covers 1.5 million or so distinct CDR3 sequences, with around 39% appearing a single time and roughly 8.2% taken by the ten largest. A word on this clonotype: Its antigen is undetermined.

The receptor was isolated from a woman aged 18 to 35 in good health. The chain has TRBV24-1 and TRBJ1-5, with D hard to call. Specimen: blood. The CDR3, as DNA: TGTGCCACCAGTGATCGAAGAAACAAGGTTCTCCAGCCCCAGCATTTT. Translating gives CATSDRRNKVLQPQHF.